A selection of T cell receptor beta chains follows, all from one sample in a study of response to subunit inactivated influenza vaccine. MiXCR, applied by TCRdb to the RT-PCR reads, yields one record per CDR3 protein. The table shows about 160,000 distinct CDR3 sequences, with roughly 10% occurring only once. The sequencing here drew on non-naive T cells sorted from PBMCs, taken more than 35 days after vaccination. The receptor set was obtained from a man aged 45-65 years who received an inactivated influenza vaccine. Both conserved end residues are part of each CDR3. D genes are given only for firm matches. Expanded clones are given a class, and other clones once, few, many or no size at all.

D gene,J gene,V gene,clone size,CDR3 protein,CDR3 DNA
NA,TRBJ2-1,TRBV20-1,few,CSAKDRSGLLTGEQFF,TGCAGTGCTAAAGATCGTAGCGGGCTACTGACAGGTGAGCAGTTCTTC
TRBD1,TRBJ2-3,TRBV4-2,many,CASSPSVPWDRGVTDTQYF,TGTGCCAGCAGCCCCAGTGTCCCATGGGACAGGGGGGTAACAGATACGCAGTATTTT
NA,TRBJ2-2,TRBV20-1,NA,CSAREARALGELFF,TGCAGTGCTAGAGAGGCCCGAGCGCTCGGGGAGCTGTTTTTT
TRBD2,TRBJ2-7,TRBV28,many,CASSSAGLAGDYEQYF,TGTGCCAGCAGTTCGGCCGGACTAGCGGGAGATTACGAGCAGTACTTC
NA,TRBJ2-2,TRBV6-1,NA,CASTLPATGELFF,TGTGCCAGCACTCTTCCGGCCACCGGGGAGCTGTTTTTT
TRBD2,TRBJ2-3,TRBV5-6,few,CASSLRLAGADTQYF,TGTGCCAGCAGCTTAAGACTAGCGGGGGCAGATACGCAGTATTTT
NA,TRBJ2-3,TRBV28,many,CASSPGGSDTQYF,TGTGCCAGCAGTCCTGGGGGATCGGATACGCAGTATTTT
TRBD1,TRBJ1-6,TRBV4-2,NA,CASSQVDRGDDTLHF,TGTGCCAGCAGCCAAGTTGACAGGGGGGACGACACCCTCCACTTT
NA,TRBJ2-2,TRBV6-2/TRBV6-3,many,CASKLDTRERELFF,TGTGCCAGCAAACTCGACACAAGGGAGAGGGAGCTGTTTTTT
NA,TRBJ1-1,TRBV7-3,many,CASSLPGTTEAFF,TGTGCCAGCAGCTTACCGGGTACCACTGAAGCTTTCTTT
NA,TRBJ2-3,TRBV15,few,CATSKARADTQYF,TGTGCCACCAGCAAAGCCCGTGCAGATACGCAGTATTTT
NA,TRBJ2-7,TRBV6-2/TRBV6-3,few,CASSNRMGEQYF,TGTGCCAGCAGCAACAGGATGGGCGAGCAGTACTTC
TRBD1,TRBJ1-2,TRBV12-3/TRBV12-4,many,CASKPTGTGNYGYTF,TGTGCCAGCAAACCTACCGGGACAGGGAACTATGGCTACACCTTC
NA,TRBJ2-5,TRBV12-3/TRBV12-4,many,CASSWAGVETQYF,TGTGCCAGCAGCTGGGCAGGGGTGGAGACCCAGTACTTC
TRBD1,TRBJ2-7,TRBV5-3,few,CARSSDSQGDNSYEQYF,TGTGCCAGAAGCTCGGATTCACAGGGGGATAATTCCTACGAGCAGTACTTC
NA,TRBJ2-1,TRBV29-1,many,CSVAKVGVGNEQFF,TGCAGCGTTGCCAAAGTGGGTGTTGGGAATGAGCAGTTCTTC
NA,TRBJ1-6,TRBV12-3/TRBV12-4,many,CASTQGRYNSPLHF,TGTGCCAGCACCCAAGGTCGTTATAATTCACCCCTCCACTTT
NA,TRBJ1-5,TRBV6-1,NA,CASSARDGNQPQHF,TGTGCCAGCAGTGCCAGGGACGGCAATCAGCCCCAGCATTTT
NA,TRBJ1-1,TRBV9,few,CASSVAGGGREAFF,TGTGCCAGCAGCGTAGCCGGTGGGGGCAGAGAAGCTTTCTTT
NA,TRBJ2-2,TRBV12-3/TRBV12-4,NA,CTLSLWGPRSNTGELFF,TGTACCCTCAGTTTATGGGGTCCTCGCTCGAACACCGGGGAGCTGTTTTTT
NA,TRBJ1-1,TRBV20-1,few,CSEASNTEAFF,TGCAGCGAGGCGTCGAACACTGAAGCTTTCTTT
NA,TRBJ2-6,TRBV10-3,few,CAISGTVSGANVLTF,TGTGCCATCAGTGGGACAGTGTCTGGGGCCAACGTCCTGACTTTC
NA,TRBJ2-3,TRBV10-2,many,CASSDFWIQGLKNTQYF,TGCGCCAGCAGTGACTTCTGGATCCAGGGGTTGAAGAATACGCAGTATTTT
TRBD1,TRBJ2-7,TRBV5-1,many,CASSPQGTGSTYEQYF,TGCGCCAGCAGCCCCCAGGGGACAGGGTCGACCTACGAGCAGTACTTC
NA,TRBJ1-5,TRBV29-1,few,CSVIDETGNQPQHF,TGCAGCGTTATTGACGAAACGGGGAATCAGCCCCAGCATTTT
NA,TRBJ2-7,TRBV7-2,many,CASSLGRAYEQYF,TGTGCCAGCAGCTTAGGGAGGGCCTACGAGCAGTACTTC